This entry concerns a single TCR beta chain. This record comes from a study of cytomegalovirus exposure and HLA in healthy donors. Method: immunoSEQ multiplex PCR; TCRdb's copy keeps in-frame clones and lacks some. The data show about 150,000 clones, around 90% seen once. Germline-derived CDR1 and CDR2 are SNHLY and FYNNEI. The CDR3 covers 12 residues. The V end lost 8 bases, the J end lost 3 bases, and 8 bases lay between the germline ends. The clonotype was recovered from a man younger than 35 in good health and CMV-seropositive. What was sequenced was PBMCs. The chain carries TRBV2 and TRBJ1-3; tentative D call: TRBD1 (5 bases). CDR3 region: CASLGLGNTIYF. CDR3 DNA sequence: TGTGCCAGCCTGGGGCTTGGAAACACCATATATTTT.